These 12 T cell receptor beta chains came from one sample sequenced in a study of CD8+ T cells in alopecia areata. Extracted RNA was reverse transcribed, and the resulting cDNA served as sequencing template. Assay used: immunoSEQ multiplex PCR; TCRdb lists only in-frame clones, some missing. Found here are roughly 15,000 clones, less than 70% of them singletons; the top ten hold 9% to 15%. It was from alopecia areata patients that lesional scalp punch biopsies and peripheral blood were collected. The specimen sequenced was skin. Receptors were obtained from a human donor with alopecia areata.

Details on this clone: One end of the junction fails to match germline, which may point to a read error. V gene TRBV7-7 combines with J gene TRBJ2-3; D remains ambiguous. The CDR3 loop spans 14 amino acids. Germline CDR1 reads SSHAT; CDR2 reads FNYEAQ (reference sequence). The CDR3 DNA reads TGTGCTAGCAGCTTAGGATTATCCACAGATACGCAGTATTTT. Translating gives CASSLGLSTDTQYF. The whole variable domain, remainder taken from reference TRBV7-7 and TRBJ2-3, is GAGVSQSPRYKVTKRGQDVTLRCDPISSHATLYWYQQALGQGPEFLTYFNYEAQPDKSGLPSDRFSAERPEGSISTLTIQRTEQRDSAMYRCASSLGLSTDTQYFGPGTRLTVL.

This chain connects TRBV7-9 to TRBJ2-1; 12 nucleotides line up with TRBD2. Unmatched junction bases numbered 4, after V lost 4 bases and J lost 6 bases. The CDR3 extends over 15 amino acids. Germline V gene data show CDR1 as SEHNR and CDR2 as FQNEAQ (reference sequence). CDR3 sequence reads: CASSSSGRAINEQFF. CDR3 nucleotide sequence: TGTGCCAGCAGCTCTAGCGGGAGGGCAATCAATGAGCAGTTCTTC. Variable domain in full (rest from reference TRBV7-9 and TRBJ2-1): DTGVSQNPRHKITKRGQNVTFRCDPISEHNRLYWYRQTLGQGPEFLTYFQNEAQLEKSRLLSDRFSAERPKGSFSTLEIQRTEQGDSAMYLCASSSSGRAINEQFFGPGTRLTVL.

This clone came up a few times. The chain recombines TRBV18 with TRBJ1-4, with TRBD1 matching over 9 bases. The CDR3 is made up of 16 amino acids. Germline-derived CDR1 and CDR2 are KGHSH and LQKENI. With 3 bases clipped from V and 7 bases from J, the junction kept 9 bases outside the gene matches. The CDR3 region is CASSPGQGSIGEKLFF. The CDR3 DNA follows: TGTGCCAGCTCACCGGGACAGGGAAGTATTGGTGAAAAACTGTTTTTT.

Notes on this clone: A read error is the likely source, as a far larger clone sits one nucleotide away. The genes are TRBV28 and TRBJ2-7, with D perhaps matching TRBD2 (7 bases). This CDR3 has 15 residues. The germline V and J ends were trimmed by 7 bases and 10 bases, with 26 bases remaining between them. Germline CDR1 reads MDHEN; CDR2 reads SYDVKM. CDR3 sequence reads: CASTLGGVRGENQYF. For the CDR3, the DNA is TGTGCCAGCACCCTAGGGGGGGTCCGAGGGGAGAACCAGTACTTC. Combining the CDR3 with reference TRBV28 and TRBJ2-7 gives the whole variable domain DVKVTQSSRYLVKRTGEKVFLECVQDMDHENMFWYRQDPGLGLRLIYFSYDVKMKEKGDIPEGYSVSREKKERFSLILESASTNQTSMYLCASTLGGVRGENQYFGPGTRLTVT.

CDR3 in amino acids: CASSDSGGDYNEQFF. CDR3 DNA: TGTGCCAGCAGTGACTCAGGGGGCGACTACAATGAGCAGTTCTTC. V and J are TRBV6-4 and TRBJ2-1; TRBD1 agrees at 7 bases. CDR1 and CDR2 from the germline V gene are MRHNA and SNTAGT. This CDR3 is 15 amino acids long. V was pared by 0 bases and J by 3 bases, with 2 bases of the junction left unmatched.

This chain links TRBV6-1 with TRBJ2-1, with 7 bases matching TRBD2. The V and J ends lost 10 bases and 0 bases, in that order; junction bases with no gene match: 3. The CDR3 covers 13 residues. The germline CDR1 and CDR2 sequences are MNHNS and SASEGT. CDR3 in amino acids: CATQRGSYNEQFF. CDR3 nucleotides: TGTGCCACCCAGCGGGGCTCCTACAATGAGCAGTTCTTC.

The chain employs TRBV27 and TRBJ1-5; 8 bases map to TRBD1. CDR1 is MNHEY and CDR2 is SMNVEV in the germline V gene (reference sequence). J lost 0 bases, V lost 6 bases, and 7 bases had no gene match. There are 16 residues in the CDR3. The CDR3 sequence is CASRPGQVYSNQPQHF. The DNA of the CDR3 is TGTGCCAGCAGGCCGGGACAGGTGTATAGCAATCAGCCCCAGCATTTT.

The J gene is TRBJ2-1, the V gene TRBV6-1; weak D call: TRBD1 (5 bases). Per germline, CDR1 MNHNS and CDR2 SASEGT. With 0 bases removed from V and 6 bases from J, the gap between germline ends came to 6 bases. This CDR3 spans 13 amino acids. In nucleotides, the CDR3 is TGTGCCAGCAGTGAAGCTGGGGCCAATGAGCAGTTCTTC. Encoded protein: CASSEAGANEQFF.

The CDR3 loop reads CASSPSGYEQYF. The CDR3 nucleotides are TGTGCCAGCAGCCCCTCGGGCTACGAGCAGTACTTC. V is TRBV4-2 and J is TRBJ2-7; D not resolved. Germline V gene sequence: CDR1 LGHNA, CDR2 YNFKEQ. The CDR3 consists of 12 residues. Trimming took 4 bases from V and 3 from J, leaving 7 bases between them.

This clone qualifies as medium-sized. The rearrangement links TRBV28 to TRBJ2-5; 9 nucleotides match TRBD1. Germline values: CDR1 MDHEN, CDR2 SYDVKM. J lost 1 base, V lost 2 bases, and 11 bases had no gene match. This CDR3 has 18 residues. The CDR3 sequence: CASSLDRDRVWGQETQYF. The CDR3, as DNA: TGTGCCAGCAGTTTAGACCGGGACAGGGTTTGGGGCCAAGAGACCCAGTACTTC. Full variable domain (missing parts from reference TRBV28 and TRBJ2-5): DVKVTQSSRYLVKRTGEKVFLECVQDMDHENMFWYRQDPGLGLRLIYFSYDVKMKEKGDIPEGYSVSREKKERFSLILESASTNQTSMYLCASSLDRDRVWGQETQYFGPGTRLLVL.

The J gene is TRBJ2-1, the V gene TRBV7-9; 14 nucleotides line up with TRBD2. This CDR3 spans 18 amino acids. Trimming cost V 1 base and J 4 bases; bases outside gene matches: 6. Germline CDR1 is SEHNR and CDR2 is FQNEAQ (reference sequence). The CDR3 loop is CASSLEGTSGRFYNEQFF. CDR3 DNA sequence: TGTGCCAGCAGCTTAGAAGGGACTAGCGGGAGATTTTACAATGAGCAGTTCTTC.

This clone is judged medium-sized. The chain links TRBV27 to TRBJ2-3; D remains ambiguous. CDR3 size: 15 residues. Per germline, CDR1 MNHEY and CDR2 SMNVEV (reference sequence). Trimming left V 2 bases short and J 2 bases short, with 11 bases between. For the CDR3, the DNA is TGTGCCAGCAGTTTAGTAGCAGGACCCACAGATACGCAGTATTTT. It specifies CASSLVAGPTDTQYF.